Sequencing of this TCR beta chain was carried out in a study of breast tumors, draining lymph nodes, adjacent tissues. The lymph nodes were axillary draining lymph nodes from breast cancer patients. Overall study results and limits: Luminal-like breast cancer showed significantly greater tumor-nontumor repertoire similarity than basal-like breast cancer did. Tumor TCR diversity was below lymph nodes but above nontumor tissue.

On this clonotype: Its antigen is still unknown.

One entry per CDR3 protein results from TCRdb running MiXCR on the multiplex PCR reads. The data contain some 170,000 distinct CDR3 sequences, roughly a third of them singletons. Input material: axillary lymph node tissue. The TCR sequence derives from a female donor with breast cancer. Some clones in this sample may be carry-over from other donors' samples.

CDR3 nucleotide sequence: TGTGCCACCAGTGTGGGTAAGAACACTGAAGCTTTCTTT. This codes for CATSVGKNTEAFF. The rearrangement uses TRBV24-1 and TRBJ1-1; no firm D call. Germline CDR1 and CDR2: KGHDR and SFDVKD. The CDR3 covers 13 residues. Trimming removed 5 bases at V and 1 base at J, with 7 bases between.